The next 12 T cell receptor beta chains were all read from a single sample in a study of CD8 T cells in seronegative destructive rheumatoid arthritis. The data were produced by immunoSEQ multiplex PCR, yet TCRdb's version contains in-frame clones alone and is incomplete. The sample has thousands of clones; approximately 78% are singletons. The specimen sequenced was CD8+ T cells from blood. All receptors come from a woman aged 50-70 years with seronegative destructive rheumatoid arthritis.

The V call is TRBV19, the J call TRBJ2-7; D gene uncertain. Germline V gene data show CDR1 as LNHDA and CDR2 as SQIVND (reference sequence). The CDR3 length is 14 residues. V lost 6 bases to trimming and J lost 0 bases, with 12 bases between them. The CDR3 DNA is TGTGCCAGTAGGTCCGACTGGAGCTCCTACGAGCAGTACTTC. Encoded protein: CASRSDWSSYEQYF.

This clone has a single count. The CDR3 nucleotides read TGTGCCAGCAGTTTCCAGGGTTTTGGAGGGGTTACAGATACGCAGTATTTT. This gives the protein CASSFQGFGGVTDTQYF. This chain connects TRBV27 to TRBJ2-3; tentatively, D is TRBD2 (6 bases). Germline V gene data show CDR1 as MNHEY and CDR2 as SMNVEV (reference sequence). Between the trimmed V and J ends, which lost 3 bases and 3 bases, there was a span of 19 bases. The CDR3 is 17 amino acids.

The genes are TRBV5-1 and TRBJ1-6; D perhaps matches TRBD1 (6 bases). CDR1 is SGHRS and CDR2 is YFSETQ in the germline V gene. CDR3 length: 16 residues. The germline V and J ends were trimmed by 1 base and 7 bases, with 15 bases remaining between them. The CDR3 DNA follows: TGCGCCAGCAGCTTGCAGGGGTTGAGAGGGAATTCACCCCTCCACTTT. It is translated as CASSLQGLRGNSPLHF.

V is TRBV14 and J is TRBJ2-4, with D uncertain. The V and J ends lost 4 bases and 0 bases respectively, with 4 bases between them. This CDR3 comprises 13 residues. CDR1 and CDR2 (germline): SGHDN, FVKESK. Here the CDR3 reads CASSLGAKNIQYF. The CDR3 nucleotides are TGTGCCAGCAGCCTCGGAGCCAAAAACATTCAGTACTTC. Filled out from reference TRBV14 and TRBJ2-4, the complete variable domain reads EAGVTQFPSHSVIEKGQTVTLRCDPISGHDNLYWYRRVMGKEIKFLLHFVKESKQDESGMPNNRFLAERTGGTYSTLKVQPAELEDSGVYFCASSLGAKNIQYFGAGTRLSVL.

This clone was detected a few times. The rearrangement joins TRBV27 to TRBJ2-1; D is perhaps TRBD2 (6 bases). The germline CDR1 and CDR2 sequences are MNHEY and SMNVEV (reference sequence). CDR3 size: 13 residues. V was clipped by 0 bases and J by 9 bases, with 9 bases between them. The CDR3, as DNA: TGTGCCAGCAGTTTATCGATGGGACTTGAGCAGTTCTTC. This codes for CASSLSMGLEQFF.

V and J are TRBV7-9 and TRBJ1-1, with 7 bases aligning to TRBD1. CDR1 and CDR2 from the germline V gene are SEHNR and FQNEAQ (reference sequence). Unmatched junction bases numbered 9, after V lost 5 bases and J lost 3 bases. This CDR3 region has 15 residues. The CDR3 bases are TGTGCCAGCAGCCGGATCACAGGGGCGGACACTGAAGCTTTCTTT. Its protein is CASSRITGADTEAFF.

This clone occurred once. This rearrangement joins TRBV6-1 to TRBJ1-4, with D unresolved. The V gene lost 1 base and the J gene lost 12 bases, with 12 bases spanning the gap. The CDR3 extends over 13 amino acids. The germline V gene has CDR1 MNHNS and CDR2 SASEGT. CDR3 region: CASSEEEVGELFF. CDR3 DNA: TGTGCCAGCAGTGAAGAGGAGGTTGGGGAACTGTTTTTT.

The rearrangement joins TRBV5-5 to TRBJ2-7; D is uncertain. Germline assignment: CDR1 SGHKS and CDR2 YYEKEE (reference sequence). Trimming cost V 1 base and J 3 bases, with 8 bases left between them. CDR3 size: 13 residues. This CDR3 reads CASSLTALYEQYF. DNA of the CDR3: TGTGCCAGCAGCTTGACAGCTCTCTACGAGCAGTACTTC.

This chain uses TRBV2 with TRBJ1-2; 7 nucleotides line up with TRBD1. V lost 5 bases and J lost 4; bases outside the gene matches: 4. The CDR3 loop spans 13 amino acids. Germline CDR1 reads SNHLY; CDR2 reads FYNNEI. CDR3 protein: CASSSRTGYGYTF. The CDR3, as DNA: TGTGCCAGCAGTTCGCGGACAGGCTATGGCTACACCTTC. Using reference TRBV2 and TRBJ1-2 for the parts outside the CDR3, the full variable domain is EPEVTQTPSHQVTQMGQEVILRCVPISNHLYFYWYRQILGQKVEFLVSFYNNEISEKSEIFDDQFSVERPDGSNFTLKIRSTKLEDSAMYFCASSSRTGYGYTFGSGTRLTVV.

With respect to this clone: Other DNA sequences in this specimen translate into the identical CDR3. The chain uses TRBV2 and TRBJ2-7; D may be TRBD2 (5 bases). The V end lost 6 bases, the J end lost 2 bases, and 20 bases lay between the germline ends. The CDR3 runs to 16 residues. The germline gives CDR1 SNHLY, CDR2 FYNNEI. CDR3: CASRPELAAFPYEQYF. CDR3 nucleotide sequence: TGTGCCAGCAGGCCCGAGCTAGCCGCATTTCCCTACGAGCAGTACTTC.

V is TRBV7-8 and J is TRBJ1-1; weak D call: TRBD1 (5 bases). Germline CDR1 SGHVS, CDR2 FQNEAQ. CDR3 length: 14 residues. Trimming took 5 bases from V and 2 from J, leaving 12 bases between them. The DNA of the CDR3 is TGTGCCAGCAGCGTAGAAAGGGGCAACACTGAAGCTTTCTTT. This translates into CASSVERGNTEAFF.

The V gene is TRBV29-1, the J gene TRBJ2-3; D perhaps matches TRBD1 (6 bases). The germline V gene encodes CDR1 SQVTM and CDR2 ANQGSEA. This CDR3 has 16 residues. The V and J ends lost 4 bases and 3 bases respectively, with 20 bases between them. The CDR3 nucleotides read TGCAGCGTTGCTCCCCTCTCGGGACAAATAACAGATACGCAGTATTTT. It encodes CSVAPLSGQITDTQYF.